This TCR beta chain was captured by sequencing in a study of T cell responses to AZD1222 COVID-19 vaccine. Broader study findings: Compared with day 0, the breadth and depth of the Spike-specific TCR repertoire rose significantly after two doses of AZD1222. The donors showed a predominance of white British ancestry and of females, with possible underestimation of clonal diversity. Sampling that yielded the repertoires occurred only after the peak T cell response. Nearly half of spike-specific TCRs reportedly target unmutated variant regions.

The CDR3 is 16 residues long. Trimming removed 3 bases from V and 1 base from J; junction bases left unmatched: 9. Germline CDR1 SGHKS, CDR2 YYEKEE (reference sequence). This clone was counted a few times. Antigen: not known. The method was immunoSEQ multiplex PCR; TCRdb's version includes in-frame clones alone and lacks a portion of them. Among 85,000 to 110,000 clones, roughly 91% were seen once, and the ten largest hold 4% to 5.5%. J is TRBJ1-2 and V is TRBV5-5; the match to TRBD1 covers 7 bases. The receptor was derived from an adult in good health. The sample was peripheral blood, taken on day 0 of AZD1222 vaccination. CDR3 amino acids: CASSSKQGRDNYGYTF. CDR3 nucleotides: TGTGCCAGCAGCTCAAAACAGGGGCGGGATAACTATGGCTACACCTTC.